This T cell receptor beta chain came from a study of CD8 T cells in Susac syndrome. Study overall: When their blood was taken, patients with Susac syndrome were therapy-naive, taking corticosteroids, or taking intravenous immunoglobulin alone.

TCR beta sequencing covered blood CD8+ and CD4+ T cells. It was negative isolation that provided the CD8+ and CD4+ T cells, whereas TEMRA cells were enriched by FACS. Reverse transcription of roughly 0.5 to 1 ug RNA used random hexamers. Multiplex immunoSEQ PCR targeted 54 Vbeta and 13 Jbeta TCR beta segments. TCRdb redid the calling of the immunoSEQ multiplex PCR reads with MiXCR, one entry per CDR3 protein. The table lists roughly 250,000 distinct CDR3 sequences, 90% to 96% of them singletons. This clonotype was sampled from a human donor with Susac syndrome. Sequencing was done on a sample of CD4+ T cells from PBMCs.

In nucleotides, the CDR3 is TGCAGTGCTAAGGACAGCAATCAGCCCCAGCATTTT. Its translation is CSAKDSNQPQHF. This chain joins TRBV20-1 and TRBJ1-5; D is unclear. V shed 4 bases and J shed 1 base, with 5 bases lying between them. CDR1 is DFQATT, CDR2 SNEGSKA, per germline (reference sequence). The CDR3 has 12 amino acids.